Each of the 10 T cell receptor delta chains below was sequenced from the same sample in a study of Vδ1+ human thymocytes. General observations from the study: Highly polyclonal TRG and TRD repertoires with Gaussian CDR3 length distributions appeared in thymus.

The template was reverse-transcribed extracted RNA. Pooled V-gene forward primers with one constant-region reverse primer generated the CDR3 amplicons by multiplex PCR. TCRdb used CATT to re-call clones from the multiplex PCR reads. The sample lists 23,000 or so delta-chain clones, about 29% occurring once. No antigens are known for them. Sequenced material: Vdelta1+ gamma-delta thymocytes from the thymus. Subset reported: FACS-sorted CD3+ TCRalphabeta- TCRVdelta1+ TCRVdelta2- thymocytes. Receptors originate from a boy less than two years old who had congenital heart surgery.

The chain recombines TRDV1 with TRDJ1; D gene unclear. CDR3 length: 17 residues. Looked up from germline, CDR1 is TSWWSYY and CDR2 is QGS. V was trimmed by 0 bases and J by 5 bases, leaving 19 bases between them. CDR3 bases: TGTGCTCTTGGGGAACTAGTGGCTCTGCGTTCGGAGGATAAACTCATCTTT. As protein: CALGELVALRSEDKLIF.

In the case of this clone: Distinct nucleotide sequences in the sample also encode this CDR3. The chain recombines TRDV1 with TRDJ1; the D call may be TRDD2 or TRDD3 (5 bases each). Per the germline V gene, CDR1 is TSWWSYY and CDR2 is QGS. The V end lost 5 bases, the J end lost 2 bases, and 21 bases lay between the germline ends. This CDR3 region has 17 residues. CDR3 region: CALGFLLGDPGTDKLIF. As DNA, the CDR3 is TGTGCTCTTGGGTTCCTCCTGGGTGATCCCGGAACCGATAAACTCATCTTT.

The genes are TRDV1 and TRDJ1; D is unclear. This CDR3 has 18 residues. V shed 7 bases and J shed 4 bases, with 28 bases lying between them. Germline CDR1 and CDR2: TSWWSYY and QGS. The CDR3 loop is CALVPSPLAGGVDDKLIF. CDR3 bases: TGTGCTCTTGTTCCCTCTCCCCTGGCGGGAGGAGTTGACGATAAACTCATCTTT.

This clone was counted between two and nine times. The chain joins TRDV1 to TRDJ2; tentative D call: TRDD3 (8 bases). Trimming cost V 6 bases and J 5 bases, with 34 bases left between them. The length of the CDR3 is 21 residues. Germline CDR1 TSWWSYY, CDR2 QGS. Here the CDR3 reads CALGERALHLSYWGLTAQLFF. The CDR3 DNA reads TGTGCTCTTGGAGAGAGAGCTCTCCACCTTTCCTACTGGGGGCTTACAGCACAACTCTTCTTT.

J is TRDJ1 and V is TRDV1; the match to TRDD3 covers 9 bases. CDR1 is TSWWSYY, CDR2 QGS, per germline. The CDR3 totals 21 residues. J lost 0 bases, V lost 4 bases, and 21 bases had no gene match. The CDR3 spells CALGVLYTGDTDGQYTDKLIF. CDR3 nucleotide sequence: TGTGCTCTTGGGGTCCTCTACACCGGGGATACGGACGGCCAGTACACCGATAAACTCATCTTT.

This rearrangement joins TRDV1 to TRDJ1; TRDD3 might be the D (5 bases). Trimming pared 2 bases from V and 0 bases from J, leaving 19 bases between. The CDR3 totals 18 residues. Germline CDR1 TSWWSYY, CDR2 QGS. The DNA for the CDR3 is TGTGCTCTTGGGGAAAGATCAGCGGGGGGGCTGTACACCGATAAACTCATCTTT. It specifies CALGERSAGGLYTDKLIF.

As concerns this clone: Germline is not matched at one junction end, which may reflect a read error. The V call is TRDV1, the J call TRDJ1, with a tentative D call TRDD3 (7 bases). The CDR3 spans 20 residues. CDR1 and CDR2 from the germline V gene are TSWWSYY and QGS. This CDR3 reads CALGEGVSDWGLGPTGKLIF. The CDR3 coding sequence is TGTGCTCTTGGGGAAGGGGTCTCCGACTGGGGCCTTGGTCCTACCGGTAAACTCATCTTT.

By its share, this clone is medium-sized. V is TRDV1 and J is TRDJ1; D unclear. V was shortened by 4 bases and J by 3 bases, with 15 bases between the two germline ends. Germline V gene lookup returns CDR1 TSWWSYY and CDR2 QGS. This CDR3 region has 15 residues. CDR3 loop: CALGAPPILSDKLIF. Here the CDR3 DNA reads TGTGCTCTTGGGGCCCCGCCGATCCTGTCCGATAAACTCATCTTT.

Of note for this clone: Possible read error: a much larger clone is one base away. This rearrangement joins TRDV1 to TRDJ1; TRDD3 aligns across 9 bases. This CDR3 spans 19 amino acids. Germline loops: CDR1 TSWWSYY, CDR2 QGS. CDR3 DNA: TGTGCTCTTGGGGAACTACCCCTCTGGGGGATGAAGTACACCAATAAACTCATCTTT. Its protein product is CALGELPLWGMKYTNKLIF.

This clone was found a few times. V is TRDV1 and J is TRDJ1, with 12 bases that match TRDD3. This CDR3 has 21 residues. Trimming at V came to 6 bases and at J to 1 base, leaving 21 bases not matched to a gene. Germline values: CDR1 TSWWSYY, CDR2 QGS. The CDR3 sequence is CALGSTNPLLYWGIPTDKLIF. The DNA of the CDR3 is TGTGCTCTTGGAAGCACGAATCCTCTACTATACTGGGGGATACCCACCGATAAACTCATCTTT.